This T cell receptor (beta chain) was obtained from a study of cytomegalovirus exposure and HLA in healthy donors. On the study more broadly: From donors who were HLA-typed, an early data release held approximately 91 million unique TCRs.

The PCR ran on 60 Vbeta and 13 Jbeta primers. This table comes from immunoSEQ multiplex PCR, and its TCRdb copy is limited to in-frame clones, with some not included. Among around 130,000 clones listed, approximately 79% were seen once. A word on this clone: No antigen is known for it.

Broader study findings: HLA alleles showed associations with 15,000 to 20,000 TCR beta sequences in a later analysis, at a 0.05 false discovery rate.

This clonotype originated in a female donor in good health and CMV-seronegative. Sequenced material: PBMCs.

The CDR3 bases are TGTGCCAGCAGTGCGGCCGGGACAGGGAAAAATTGGCGGGCCGGGGAGCTGTTTTTT. Its translation is CASSAAGTGKNWRAGELFF. V usage is TRBV28 and J usage is TRBJ2-2, with 9 nucleotides matching TRBD1. Germline V gene data show CDR1 as MDHEN and CDR2 as SYDVKM. With 5 bases clipped from V and 6 bases from J, the junction kept 19 bases outside the gene matches. The CDR3 has 19 amino acids.